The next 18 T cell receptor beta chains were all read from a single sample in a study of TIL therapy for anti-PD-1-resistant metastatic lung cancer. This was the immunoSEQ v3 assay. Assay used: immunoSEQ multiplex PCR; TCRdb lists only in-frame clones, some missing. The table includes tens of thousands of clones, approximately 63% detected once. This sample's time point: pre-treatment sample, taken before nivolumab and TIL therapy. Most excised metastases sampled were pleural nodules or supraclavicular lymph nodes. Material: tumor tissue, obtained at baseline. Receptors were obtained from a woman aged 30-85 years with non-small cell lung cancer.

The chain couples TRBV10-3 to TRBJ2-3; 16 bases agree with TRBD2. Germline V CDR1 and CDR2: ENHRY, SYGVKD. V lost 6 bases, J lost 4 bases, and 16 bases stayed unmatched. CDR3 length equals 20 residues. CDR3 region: CAISDSPGLAGGPSADTQYF. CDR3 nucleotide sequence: TGTGCCATCAGCGACTCTCCGGGACTAGCGGGAGGGCCATCAGCAGATACGCAGTATTTT.

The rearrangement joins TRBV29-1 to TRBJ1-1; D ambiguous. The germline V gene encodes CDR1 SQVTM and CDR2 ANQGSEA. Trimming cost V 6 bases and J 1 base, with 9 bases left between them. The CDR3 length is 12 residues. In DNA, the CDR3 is TGCAGCGTGGCGATGGGGAACACTGAAGCTTTCTTT. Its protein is CSVAMGNTEAFF. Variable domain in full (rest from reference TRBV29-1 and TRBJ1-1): SAVISQKPSRDICQRGTSLTIQCQVDSQVTMMFWYRQQPGQSLTLIATANQGSEATYESGFVIDKFPISRPNLTFSTLTVSNMSPEDSSIYLCSVAMGNTEAFFGQGTRLTVV.

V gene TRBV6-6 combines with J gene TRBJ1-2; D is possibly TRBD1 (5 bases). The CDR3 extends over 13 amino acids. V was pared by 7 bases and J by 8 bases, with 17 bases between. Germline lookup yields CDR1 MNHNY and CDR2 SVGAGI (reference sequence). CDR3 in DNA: TGTGCCAGCACCGTGACAGCCGAGTCGGGCTACACCTTC. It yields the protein CASTVTAESGYTF.

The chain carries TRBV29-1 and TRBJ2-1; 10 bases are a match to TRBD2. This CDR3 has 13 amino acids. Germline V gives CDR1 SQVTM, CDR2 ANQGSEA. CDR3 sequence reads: CSTYSGTSVEQFF. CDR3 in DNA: TGCAGTACATACTCCGGGACTAGCGTTGAGCAGTTCTTC.

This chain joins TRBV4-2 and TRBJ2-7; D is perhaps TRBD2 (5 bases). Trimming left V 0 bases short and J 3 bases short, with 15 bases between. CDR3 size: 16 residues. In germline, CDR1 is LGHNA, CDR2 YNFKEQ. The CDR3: CASSQDLGSPYYEQYF. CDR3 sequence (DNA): TGTGCCAGCAGCCAAGATCTGGGGAGCCCTTACTACGAGCAGTACTTC.

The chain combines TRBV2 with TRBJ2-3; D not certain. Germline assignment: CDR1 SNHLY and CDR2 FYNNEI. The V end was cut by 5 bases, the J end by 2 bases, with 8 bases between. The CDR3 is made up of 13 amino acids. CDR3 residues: CASSRRDTDTQYF. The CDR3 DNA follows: TGTGCCAGCAGTAGAAGGGACACAGATACGCAGTATTTT.

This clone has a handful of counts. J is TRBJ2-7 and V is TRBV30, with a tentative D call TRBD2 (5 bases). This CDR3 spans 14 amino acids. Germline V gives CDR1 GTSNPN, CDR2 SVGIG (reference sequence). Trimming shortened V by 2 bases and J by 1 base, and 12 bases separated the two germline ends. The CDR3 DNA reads TGTGCCTGGAGTATCGGGGAGAAGTCCTACGAGCAGTACTTC. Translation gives CAWSIGEKSYEQYF. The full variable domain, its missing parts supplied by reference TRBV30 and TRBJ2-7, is SQTIHQWPATLVQPVGSPLSLECTVEGTSNPNLYWYRQAAGRGLQLLFYSVGIGQISSEVPQNLSASRPQDRQFILSSKKLLLSDSGFYLCAWSIGEKSYEQYFGPGTRLTVT.

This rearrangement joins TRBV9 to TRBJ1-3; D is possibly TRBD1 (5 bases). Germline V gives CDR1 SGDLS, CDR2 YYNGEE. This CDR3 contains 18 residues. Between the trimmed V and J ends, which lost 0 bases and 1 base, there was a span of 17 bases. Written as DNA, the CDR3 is TGTGCCAGCAGCGTAGCTGGGGGATGGGGGAGTTCTGGAAACACCATATATTTT. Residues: CASSVAGGWGSSGNTIYF. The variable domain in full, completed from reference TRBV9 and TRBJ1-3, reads DSGVTQTPKHLITATGQRVTLRCSPRSGDLSVYWYQQSLDQGLQFLIQYYNGEERAKGNILERFSAQQFPDLHSELNLSSLELGDSALYFCASSVAGGWGSSGNTIYFGEGSWLTVV.

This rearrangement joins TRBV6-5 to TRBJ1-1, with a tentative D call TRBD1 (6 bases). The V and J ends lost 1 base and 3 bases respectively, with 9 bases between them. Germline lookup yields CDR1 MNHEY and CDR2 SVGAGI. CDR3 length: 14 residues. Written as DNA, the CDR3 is TGTGCCAGCAGTTACTTGGGGGCGGACACTGAAGCTTTCTTT. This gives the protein CASSYLGADTEAFF.

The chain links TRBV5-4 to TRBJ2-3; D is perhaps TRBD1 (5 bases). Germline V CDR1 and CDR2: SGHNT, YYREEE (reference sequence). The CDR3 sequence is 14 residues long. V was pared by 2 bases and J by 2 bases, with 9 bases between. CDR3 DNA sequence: TGTGCCAGCAGCTTTGGGGCGGCCACAGATACGCAGTATTTT. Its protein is CASSFGAATDTQYF. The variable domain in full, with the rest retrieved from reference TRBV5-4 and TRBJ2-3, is ETGVTQSPTHLIKTRGQQVTLRCSSQSGHNTVSWYQQALGQGPQFIFQYYREEENGRGNFPPRFSGLQFPNYSSELNVNALELDDSALYLCASSFGAATDTQYFGPGTRLTVL.

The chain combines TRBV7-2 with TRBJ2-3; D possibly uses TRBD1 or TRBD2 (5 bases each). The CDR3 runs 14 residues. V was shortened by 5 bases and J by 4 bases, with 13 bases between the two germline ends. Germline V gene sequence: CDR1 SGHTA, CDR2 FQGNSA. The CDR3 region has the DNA TGTGCCAGCAGCCCGGGACCATGGGCAGATACGCAGTATTTT. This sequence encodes CASSPGPWADTQYF.

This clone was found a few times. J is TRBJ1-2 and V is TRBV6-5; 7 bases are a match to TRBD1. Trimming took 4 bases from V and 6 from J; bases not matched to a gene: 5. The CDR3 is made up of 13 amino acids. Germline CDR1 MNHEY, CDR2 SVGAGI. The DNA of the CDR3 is TGTGCCAGCAGTTCCCGACAGGGAAATGGCTACACCTTC. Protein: CASSSRQGNGYTF.

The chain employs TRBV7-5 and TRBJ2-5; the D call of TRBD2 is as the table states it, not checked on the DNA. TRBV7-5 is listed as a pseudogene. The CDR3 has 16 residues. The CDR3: CVRSLGLAEYQETQYF. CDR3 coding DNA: TGTGTCAGAAGCTTAGGACTGGCGGAGTACCAAGAGACCCAGTACTTC.

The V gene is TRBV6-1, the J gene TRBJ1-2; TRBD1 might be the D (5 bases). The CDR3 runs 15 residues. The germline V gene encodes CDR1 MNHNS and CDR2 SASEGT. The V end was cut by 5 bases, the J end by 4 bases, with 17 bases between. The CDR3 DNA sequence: TGTGCCAGCAGTATCCGACAGACCCCCGTCTATGGCTACACCTTC. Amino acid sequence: CASSIRQTPVYGYTF.

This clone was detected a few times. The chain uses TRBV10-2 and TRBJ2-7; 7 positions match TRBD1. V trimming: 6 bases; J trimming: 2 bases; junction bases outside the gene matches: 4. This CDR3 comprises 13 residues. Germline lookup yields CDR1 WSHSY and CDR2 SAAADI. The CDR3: CASRETGTYEQYF. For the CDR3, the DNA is TGCGCCAGCAGGGAGACAGGGACCTACGAGCAGTACTTC.

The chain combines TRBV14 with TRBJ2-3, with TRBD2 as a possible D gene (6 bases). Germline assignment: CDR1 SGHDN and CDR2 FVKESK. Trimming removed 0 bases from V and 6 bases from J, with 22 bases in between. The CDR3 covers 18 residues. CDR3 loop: CASSQESPRGGAADTQYF. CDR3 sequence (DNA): TGTGCCAGCAGCCAAGAAAGTCCGCGGGGAGGAGCGGCGGATACGCAGTATTTT.

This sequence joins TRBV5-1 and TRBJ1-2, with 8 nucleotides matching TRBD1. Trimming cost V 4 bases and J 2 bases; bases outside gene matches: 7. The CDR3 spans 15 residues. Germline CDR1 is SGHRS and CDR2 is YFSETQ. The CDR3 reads CASSSPTGANYGYTF. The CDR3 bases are TGCGCCAGCAGCAGCCCGACAGGGGCCAACTATGGCTACACCTTC.

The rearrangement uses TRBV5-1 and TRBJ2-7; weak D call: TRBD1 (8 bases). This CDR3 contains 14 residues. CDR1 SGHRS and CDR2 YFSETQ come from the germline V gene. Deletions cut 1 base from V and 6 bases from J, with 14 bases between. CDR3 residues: CASSLYRGGREQYF. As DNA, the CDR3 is TGCGCCAGCAGCTTGTACAGGGGGGGTCGCGAGCAGTACTTC.